The 3 T cell receptor beta chains given below trace back to one sample, sequenced in a study of T cells in Graves' hyperthyroidism and ophthalmopathy. Authors of the study amplified TCR beta CDR3 regions from RNA transcripts. The study used the HTBI primer set for a first-round RT-PCR of the TCR CDR3. From the multiplex PCR reads, TCRdb called clonotypes with MiXCR, one entry per CDR3 protein. Among about 360,000 distinct CDR3 sequences listed, less than 15% were seen once. The sample comprised blood. These receptors were taken from a woman aged 18-29 years with Graves' hyperthyroidism.

This clonotype was detected once. With a much larger clone just one base away, this may be a read error. In nucleotides, the CDR3 is TGTGCCAGCAGCGCATACAGGGACCAACGGGACTATGGCTACACCTTC. This sequence encodes CASSAYRDQRDYGYTF. The chain links TRBV7-2 to TRBJ1-2, with D possibly TRBD1 on 6 matching bases. Trimming pared 5 bases from V and 3 bases from J, leaving 19 bases between. CDR1 and CDR2 from the germline V gene are SGHTA and FQGNSA. The CDR3 contains 16 residues.

This clonotype was detected many times. The chain uses TRBV27 and TRBJ2-3; TRBD2 matches at 9 bases. There are 15 residues in the CDR3. Germline V CDR1 and CDR2: MNHEY, SMNVEV (reference sequence). J was trimmed by 4 bases and V by 8 bases; bases with no gene match: 10. The CDR3 reads CASQEGLARPDTQYF. CDR3 bases: TGTGCCAGCCAGGAGGGACTAGCACGTCCAGATACGCAGTATTTT.

As for this clonotype: The junction and the germline gene differ at one end; a read error may be behind it. The V and J genes are TRBV11-1 and TRBJ1-1, with D tentatively TRBD1 (6 bases). CDR1 SGHAT and CDR2 FQDESV come from the germline V gene (reference sequence). The CDR3 contains 13 residues. The CDR3 DNA sequence: TGTGCCAGCAGTTCACAACGGGACACTGAAGCTCTCTTT. This gives the protein CASSSQRDTEALF.